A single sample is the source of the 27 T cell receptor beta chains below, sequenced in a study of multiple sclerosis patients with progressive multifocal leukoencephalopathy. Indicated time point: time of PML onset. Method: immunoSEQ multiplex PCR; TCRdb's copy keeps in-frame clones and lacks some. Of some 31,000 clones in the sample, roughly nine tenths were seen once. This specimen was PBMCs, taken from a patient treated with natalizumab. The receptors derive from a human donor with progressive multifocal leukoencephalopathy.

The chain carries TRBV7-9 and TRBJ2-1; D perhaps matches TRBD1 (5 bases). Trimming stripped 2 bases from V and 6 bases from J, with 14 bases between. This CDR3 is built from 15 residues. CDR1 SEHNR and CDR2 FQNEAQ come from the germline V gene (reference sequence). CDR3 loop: CASSLTQGGVNEQFF. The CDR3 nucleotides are TGTGCCAGCAGCTTAACTCAGGGTGGAGTCAATGAGCAGTTCTTC.

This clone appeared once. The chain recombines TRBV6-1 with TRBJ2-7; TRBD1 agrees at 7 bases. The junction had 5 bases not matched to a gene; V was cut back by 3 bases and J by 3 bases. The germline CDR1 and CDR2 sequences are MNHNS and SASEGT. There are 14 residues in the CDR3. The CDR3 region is CASSEKTGNYEQYF. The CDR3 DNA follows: TGTGCCAGCAGTGAGAAGACAGGGAACTACGAGCAGTACTTC.

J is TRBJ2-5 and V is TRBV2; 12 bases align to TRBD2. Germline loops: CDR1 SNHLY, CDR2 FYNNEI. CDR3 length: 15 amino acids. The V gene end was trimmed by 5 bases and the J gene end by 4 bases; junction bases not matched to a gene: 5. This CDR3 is CASSRMGLAGETQYF. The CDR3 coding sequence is TGTGCCAGCAGTAGAATGGGACTAGCGGGAGAGACCCAGTACTTC.

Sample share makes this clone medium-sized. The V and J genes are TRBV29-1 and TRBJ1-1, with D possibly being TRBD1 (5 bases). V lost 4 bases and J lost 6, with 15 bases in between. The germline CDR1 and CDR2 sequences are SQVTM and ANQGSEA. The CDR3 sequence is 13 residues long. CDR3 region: CSVVGDGGSEAFF. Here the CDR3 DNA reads TGCAGCGTTGTGGGGGATGGGGGGTCTGAAGCTTTCTTT.

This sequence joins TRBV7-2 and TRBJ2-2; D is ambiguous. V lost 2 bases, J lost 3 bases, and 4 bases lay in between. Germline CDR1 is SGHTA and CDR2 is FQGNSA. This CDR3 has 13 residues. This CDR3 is CASSLLHTGELFF. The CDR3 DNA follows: TGTGCCAGCAGCTTACTTCACACCGGGGAGCTGTTTTTT.

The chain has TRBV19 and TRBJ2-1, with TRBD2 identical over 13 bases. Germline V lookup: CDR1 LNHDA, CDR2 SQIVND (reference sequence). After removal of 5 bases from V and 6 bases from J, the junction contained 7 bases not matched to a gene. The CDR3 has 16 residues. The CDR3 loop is CASSPWGTSGTNEQFF. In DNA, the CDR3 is TGTGCCAGTAGTCCATGGGGGACTAGCGGGACCAATGAGCAGTTCTTC. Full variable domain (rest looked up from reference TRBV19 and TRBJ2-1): DGGITQSPKYLFRKEGQNVTLSCEQNLNHDAMYWYRQDPGQGLRLIYYSQIVNDFQKGDIAEGYSVSREKKESFPLTVTSAQKNPTAFYLCASSPWGTSGTNEQFFGPGTRLTVL.

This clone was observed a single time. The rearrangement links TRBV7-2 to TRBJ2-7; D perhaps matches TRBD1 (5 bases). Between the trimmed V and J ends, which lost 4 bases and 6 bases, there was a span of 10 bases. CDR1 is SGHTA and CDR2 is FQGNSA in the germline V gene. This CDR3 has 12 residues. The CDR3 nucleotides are TGTGCCAGCAGCTCCTCAGGGTCCGAGCAGTACTTC. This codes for CASSSSGSEQYF.

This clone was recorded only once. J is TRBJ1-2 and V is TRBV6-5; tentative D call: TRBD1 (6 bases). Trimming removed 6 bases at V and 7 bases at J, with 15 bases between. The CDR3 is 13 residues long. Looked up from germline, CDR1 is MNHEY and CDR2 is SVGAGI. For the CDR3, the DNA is TGTGCCAGCAGGGGGGGGGCCTCAGGTGGCTACACCTTC. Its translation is CASRGGASGGYTF.

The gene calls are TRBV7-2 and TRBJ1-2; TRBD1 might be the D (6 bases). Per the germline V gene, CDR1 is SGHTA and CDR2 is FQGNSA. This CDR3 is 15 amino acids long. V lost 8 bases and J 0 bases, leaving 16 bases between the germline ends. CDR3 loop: CASGNRDTANYGYTF. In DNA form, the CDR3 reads TGTGCCAGCGGTAACCGGGACACAGCTAACTATGGCTACACCTTC.

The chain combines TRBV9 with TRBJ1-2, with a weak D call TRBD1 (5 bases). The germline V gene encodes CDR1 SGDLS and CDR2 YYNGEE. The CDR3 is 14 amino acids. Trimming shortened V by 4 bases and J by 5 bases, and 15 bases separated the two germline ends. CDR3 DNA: TGTGCCAGCAGCCCGGGGACGCTGGGTTATGGCTACACCTTC. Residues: CASSPGTLGYGYTF.

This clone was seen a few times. The CDR3 nucleotides are TGTGCCACCAGCAGCGTACAGGGAGGGGAGCTGTTTTTT. Translating it yields CATSSVQGGELFF. V gene TRBV15 combines with J gene TRBJ2-2; possible D gene TRBD1, 6 bases. Trimming removed 3 bases at V and 8 bases at J, with 10 bases between. The CDR3 loop spans 13 amino acids. Germline CDR1 and CDR2: LNHNV and YYDKDF (reference sequence). The full variable domain, with the rest looked up from reference TRBV15 and TRBJ2-2, is DAMVIQNPRYQVTQFGKPVTLSCSQTLNHNVMYWYQQKSSQAPKLLFHYYDKDFNNEADTPDNFQSRRPNTSFCFLDIRSPGLGDTAMYLCATSSVQGGELFFGEGSRLTVL.

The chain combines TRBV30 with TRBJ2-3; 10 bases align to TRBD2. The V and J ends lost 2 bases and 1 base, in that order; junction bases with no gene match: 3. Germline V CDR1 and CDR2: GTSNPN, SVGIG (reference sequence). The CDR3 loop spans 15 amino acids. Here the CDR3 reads CAWSLAGDRTDTQYF. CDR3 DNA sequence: TGTGCCTGGAGTCTAGCGGGAGATCGCACAGATACGCAGTATTTT.

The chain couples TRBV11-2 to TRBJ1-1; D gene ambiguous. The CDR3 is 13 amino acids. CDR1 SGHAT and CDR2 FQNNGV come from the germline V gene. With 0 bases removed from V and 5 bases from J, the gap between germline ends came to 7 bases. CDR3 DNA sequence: TGTGCCAGCAGCTTAGACAGGAGGACTGAAGCTTTCTTT. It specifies CASSLDRRTEAFF.

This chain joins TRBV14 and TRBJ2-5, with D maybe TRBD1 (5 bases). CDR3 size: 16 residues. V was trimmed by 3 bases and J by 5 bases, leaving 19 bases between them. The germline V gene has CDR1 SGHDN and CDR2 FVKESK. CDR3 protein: CASSQRRPTKGETQYF. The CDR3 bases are TGTGCCAGCAGCCAGCGCAGGCCCACCAAGGGGGAGACCCAGTACTTC.

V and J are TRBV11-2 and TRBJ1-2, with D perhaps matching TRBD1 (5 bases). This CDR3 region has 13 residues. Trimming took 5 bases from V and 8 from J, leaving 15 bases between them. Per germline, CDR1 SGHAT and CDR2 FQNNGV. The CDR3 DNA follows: TGTGCCAGCAGCCTAGGGACCCTTCGGGGCTACACCTTC. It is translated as CASSLGTLRGYTF.

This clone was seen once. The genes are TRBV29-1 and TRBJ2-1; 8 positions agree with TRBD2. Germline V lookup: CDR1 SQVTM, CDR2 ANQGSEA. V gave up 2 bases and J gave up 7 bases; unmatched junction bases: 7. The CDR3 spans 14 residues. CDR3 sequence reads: CSVEWRSSGNEQFF. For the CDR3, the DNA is TGCAGCGTTGAATGGCGGTCTAGCGGGAATGAGCAGTTCTTC.

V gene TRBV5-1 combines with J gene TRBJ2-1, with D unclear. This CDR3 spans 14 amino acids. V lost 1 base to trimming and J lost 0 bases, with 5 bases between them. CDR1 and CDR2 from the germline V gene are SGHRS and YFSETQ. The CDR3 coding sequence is TGCGCCAGCAGCTTGAGAAGCTCCTACAATGAGCAGTTCTTC. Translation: CASSLRSSYNEQFF.

The CDR3 loop is CASSWGQGTGELFF. The CDR3 coding sequence is TGTGCCAGCAGTTGGGGACAGGGGACCGGGGAGCTGTTTTTT. The genes are TRBV27 and TRBJ2-2, with TRBD1 identical over 10 bases. V was clipped by 4 bases and J by 5 bases; unmatched bases: 1. This CDR3 comprises 14 residues. CDR1 MNHEY and CDR2 SMNVEV come from the germline V gene (reference sequence).

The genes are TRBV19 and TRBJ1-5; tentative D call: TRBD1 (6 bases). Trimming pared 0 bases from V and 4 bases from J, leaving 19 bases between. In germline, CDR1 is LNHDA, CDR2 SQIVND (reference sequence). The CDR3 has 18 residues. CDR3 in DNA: TGTGCCAGTAGTATAGAGTCCACAGGGAACATACCAAATCAGCCCCAGCATTTT. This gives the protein CASSIESTGNIPNQPQHF.

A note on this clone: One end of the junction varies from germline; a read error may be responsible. The CDR3 loop is CASSLRDVLF. DNA for the CDR3: TGTGCCAGCAGCCTCCGGGACGTCCTCTTC. This sequence joins TRBV7-9 and TRBJ1-2, with D possibly matching TRBD1 (5 bases). CDR1 SEHNR and CDR2 FQNEAQ come from the germline V gene (reference sequence). CDR3 length equals 10 residues.

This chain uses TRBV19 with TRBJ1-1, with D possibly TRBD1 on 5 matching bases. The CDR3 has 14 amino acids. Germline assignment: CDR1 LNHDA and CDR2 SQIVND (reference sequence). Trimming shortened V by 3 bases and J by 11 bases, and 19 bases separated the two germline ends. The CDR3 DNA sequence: TGTGCCAGTAGTATCGGACCGGGACCCTCAGTGGCTTTCTTT. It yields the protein CASSIGPGPSVAFF.

The CDR3 loop is CASSRGQYEQFF. CDR3 DNA sequence: TGTGCCAGCAGTCGAGGACAGTATGAGCAGTTCTTC. The chain has TRBV28 and TRBJ2-1, with TRBD1 as a possible D gene (6 bases). The germline V gene has CDR1 MDHEN and CDR2 SYDVKM. CDR3 size: 12 residues. Trimming left V 5 bases short and J 8 bases short, with 10 bases between.

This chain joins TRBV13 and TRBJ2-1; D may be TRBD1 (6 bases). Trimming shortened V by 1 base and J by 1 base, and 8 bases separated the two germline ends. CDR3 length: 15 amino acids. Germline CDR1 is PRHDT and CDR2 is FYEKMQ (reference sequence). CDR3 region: CASSLVQGSYNEQFF. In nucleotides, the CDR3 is TGTGCCAGCAGCTTAGTGCAGGGGTCCTACAATGAGCAGTTCTTC.

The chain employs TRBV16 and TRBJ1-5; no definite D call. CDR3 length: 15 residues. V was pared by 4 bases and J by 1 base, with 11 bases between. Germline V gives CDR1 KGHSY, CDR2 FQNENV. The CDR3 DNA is TGTGCCAGCAGCCGGGAGGGCAGGAGCAATCAGCCCCAGCATTTT. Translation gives CASSREGRSNQPQHF.

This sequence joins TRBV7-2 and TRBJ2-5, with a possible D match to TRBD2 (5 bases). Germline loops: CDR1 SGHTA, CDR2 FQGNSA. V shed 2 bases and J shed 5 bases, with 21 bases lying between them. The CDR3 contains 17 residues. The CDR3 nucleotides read TGTGCCAGCAGCTTACGAGGTGCAGGCCTAACGGGGGAGACCCAGTACTTC. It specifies CASSLRGAGLTGETQYF.

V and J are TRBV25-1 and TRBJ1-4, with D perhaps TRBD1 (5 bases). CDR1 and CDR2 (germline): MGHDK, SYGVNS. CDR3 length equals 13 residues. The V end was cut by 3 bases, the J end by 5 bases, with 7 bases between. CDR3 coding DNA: TGTGCCAGCAGTGACGGGGGAAATGAAAAACTGTTTTTT. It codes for CASSDGGNEKLFF. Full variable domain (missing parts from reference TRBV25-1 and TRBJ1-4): EADIYQTPRYLVIGTGKKITLECSQTMGHDKMYWYQQDPGMELHLIHYSYGVNSTEKGDLSSESTVSRIRTEHFPLTLESARPSHTSQYLCASSDGGNEKLFFGSGTQLSVL.

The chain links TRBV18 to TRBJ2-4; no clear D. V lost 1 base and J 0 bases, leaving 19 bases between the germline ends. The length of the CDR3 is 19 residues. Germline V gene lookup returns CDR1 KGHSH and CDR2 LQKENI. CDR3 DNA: TGTGCCAGCTCACCACTGGGCTTCTCGGATGTTATAGCCAAAAACATTCAGTACTTC. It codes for CASSPLGFSDVIAKNIQYF.